The TCR beta chain under discussion was sequenced for a study of siplizumab effects on memory and regulatory T cells. Regarding the study as a whole: A mean of around 69% of mappable alloreactive CD4+ clones were Treg-derived with siplizumab, compared with 26.9% in controls. The naive T cell population seemed more diverse than memory cells and seemed a major contributor to the alloresponse. Roughly 75-96% of proliferating clones (CD4+ or CD8+) could not be assigned a naive or memory phenotype.

Remarks on this clone: Its antigen is unidentified.

Germline loops: CDR1 SGHAT, CDR2 FQNNGV. The CDR3 extends over 18 amino acids. Trimming took 2 bases from V and 2 from J, leaving 21 bases between them. Only in-frame clones appear in the TCRdb table, and some are missing; sequencing was by immunoSEQ multiplex PCR. The sample lists about 50,000 clones; approximately 84% were seen once. This TCR derives from a human donor in good health. V is TRBV11-2 and J is TRBJ1-1, with D unclear. Sample: naive CD8+ T cells sorted from blood. CDR3 sequence reads: CASSLTLQVRQTNTEAFF. CDR3 coding DNA: TGTGCCAGCAGCTTAACCCTCCAAGTCCGTCAGACAAACACTGAAGCTTTCTTT.